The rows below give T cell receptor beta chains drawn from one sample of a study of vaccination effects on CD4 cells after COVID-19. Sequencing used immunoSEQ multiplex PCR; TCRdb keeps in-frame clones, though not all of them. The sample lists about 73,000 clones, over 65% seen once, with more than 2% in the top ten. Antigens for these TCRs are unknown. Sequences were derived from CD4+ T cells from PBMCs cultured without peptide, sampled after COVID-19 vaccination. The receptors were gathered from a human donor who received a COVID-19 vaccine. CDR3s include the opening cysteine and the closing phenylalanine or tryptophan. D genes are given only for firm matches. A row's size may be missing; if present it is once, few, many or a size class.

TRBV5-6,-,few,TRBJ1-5,CASSYFYDSVRRPQHF,TGTGCCAGCAGCTACTTCTATGACAGCGTTCGTCGGCCCCAGCATTTT
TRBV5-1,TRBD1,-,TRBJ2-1,CASSFWDSNNEQFF,TGCGCCAGCAGCTTTTGGGACAGTAACAATGAGCAGTTCTTC
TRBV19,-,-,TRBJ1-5,CASSIGGVQPQHF,TGTGCCAGTAGTATAGGAGGGGTTCAGCCCCAGCATTTT
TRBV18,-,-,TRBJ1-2,CASQTSLTAPGYGYTF,TGTGCCAGCCAAACCAGTTTGACAGCCCCTGGCTATGGCTACACCTTC
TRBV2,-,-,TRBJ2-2,CASSEFVTNTGELFF,TGTGCCAGCAGTGAATTTGTCACCAACACCGGGGAGCTGTTTTTT
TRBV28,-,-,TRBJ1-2,CASSLLSGGYTF,TGTGCCAGCAGTTTATTGAGTGGTGGCTACACCTTC
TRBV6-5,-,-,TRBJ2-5,CASSPNPDSQETQYF,TGTGCCAGCAGTCCGAACCCGGACAGCCAAGAGACCCAGTACTTC
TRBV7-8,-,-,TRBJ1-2,CASSLTARNGYTF,TGTGCCAGCAGCTTAACAGCCCGAAATGGCTACACCTTC
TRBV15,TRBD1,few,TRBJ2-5,CATSLGTAETQYF,TGTGCCACCAGCTTAGGGACAGCGGAGACCCAGTACTTC
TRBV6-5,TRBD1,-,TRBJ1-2,CASSFGDRPGYGYTF,TGTGCCAGCAGTTTTGGGGACAGGCCAGGGTATGGCTACACCTTC
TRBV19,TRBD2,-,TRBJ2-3,CATNRGAGGDTQYF,TGTGCCACCAACCGGGGGGCGGGGGGAGATACGCAGTATTTT
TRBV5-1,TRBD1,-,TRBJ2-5,CASSLGQGQETQYF,TGCGCCAGCAGCTTGGGACAGGGACAAGAGACCCAGTACTTC
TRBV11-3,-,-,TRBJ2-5,CASSLTGTRPETQYF,TGTGCCAGCAGCCTTACCGGGACTCGACCGGAGACCCAGTACTTC
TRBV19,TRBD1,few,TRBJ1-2,CASIGTGGWNGYTF,TGTGCCAGTATAGGGACAGGGGGTTGGAATGGCTACACCTTC
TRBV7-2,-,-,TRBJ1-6,CASSKDSYSPLHF,TGTGCCAGCAGCAAAGACAGTTATTCACCCCTCCACTTT
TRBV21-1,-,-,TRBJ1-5,CASSKERTGDEPQHF,TGTGCCAGCAGCAAAGAGAGGACAGGGGATGAGCCCCAGCATTTT
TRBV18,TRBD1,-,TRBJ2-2,CASTDGTGLAGELFF,TGTGCCAGCACCGACGGGACAGGGTTGGCCGGGGAGCTGTTTTTT
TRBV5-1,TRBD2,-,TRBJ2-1,CASSLEAGTYNEQFF,TGCGCCAGCAGCTTGGAAGCGGGGACCTACAATGAGCAGTTCTTC
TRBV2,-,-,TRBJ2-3,CASKGGVSTDTQYF,TGTGCCAGCAAAGGGGGGGTTAGCACAGATACGCAGTATTTT
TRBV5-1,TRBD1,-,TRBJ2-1,CASSFLSTGDEQFF,TGCGCCAGCAGCTTCCTATCGACAGGGGATGAGCAGTTCTTC
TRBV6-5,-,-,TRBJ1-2,CASSYAPVRGYTF,TGTGCCAGCAGTTACGCCCCTGTGAGGGGCTACACCTTC
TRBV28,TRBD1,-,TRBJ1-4,CASWTGGEKLFF,TGTGCCAGCTGGACAGGGGGAGAAAAACTGTTTTTT
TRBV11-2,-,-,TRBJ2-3,CASSLASSDTQYF,TGTGCCAGCAGCTTAGCCTCCTCAGATACGCAGTATTTT
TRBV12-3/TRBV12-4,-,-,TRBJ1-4,CASSLRGNEKLFF,TGTGCCAGCAGTTTGAGGGGTAATGAAAAACTGTTTTTT
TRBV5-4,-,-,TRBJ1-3,CASSQGSGNTIYF,TGTGCCAGCAGCCAGGGCTCTGGAAACACCATATATTTT
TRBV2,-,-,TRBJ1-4,CASSEFGTSNEKLFF,TGTGCCAGCAGTGAGTTTGGTACCTCTAATGAAAAACTGTTTTTT
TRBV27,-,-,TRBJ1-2,CASSTYGGVDYGYTF,TGTGCCAGCAGCACCTATGGGGGGGTGGACTATGGCTACACCTTC
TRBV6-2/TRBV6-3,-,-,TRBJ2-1,CASSYAAGALNEQFF,TGTGCCAGCAGTTACGCGGCGGGGGCTCTGAATGAGCAGTTCTTC
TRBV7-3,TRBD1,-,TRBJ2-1,CASSRTGGTYNEQFF,TGTGCCAGCAGCCGGACAGGGGGAACCTACAATGAGCAGTTCTTC
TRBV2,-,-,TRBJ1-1,CASSVEGWGNTEAFF,TGTGCCAGCAGTGTGGAGGGGTGGGGGAACACTGAAGCTTTCTTT
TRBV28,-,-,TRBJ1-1,CASSLSGGPEAFF,TGTGCCAGCAGTTTATCGGGGGGACCTGAAGCTTTCTTT
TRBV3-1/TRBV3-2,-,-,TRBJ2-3,CASRPTSFDTQYF,TGTGCCAGCAGGCCGACTAGTTTCGATACGCAGTATTTT
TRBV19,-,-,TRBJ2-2,CASSGAGGTTGELFF,TGTGCCAGTAGTGGGGCAGGGGGGACCACCGGGGAGCTGTTTTTT
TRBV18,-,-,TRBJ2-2,CASSLAPGGEAGELFF,TGTGCCAGCTCGCTCGCTCCCGGGGGAGAGGCCGGGGAGCTGTTTTTT
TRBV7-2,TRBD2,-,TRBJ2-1,CASSPGGAGGPNEQFF,TGTGCCAGCAGCCCCGGGGGAGCGGGGGGGCCCAATGAGCAGTTCTTC
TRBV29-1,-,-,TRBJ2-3,CSVKPGGGGVTDTQYF,TGCAGCGTCAAACCCGGCGGCGGCGGGGTCACAGATACGCAGTATTTT
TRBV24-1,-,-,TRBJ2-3,CATSDPWRGGTDTQYF,TGTGCCACCAGTGATCCGTGGCGGGGCGGCACAGATACGCAGTATTTT
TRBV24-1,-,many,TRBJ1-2,CATSDWGGYTF,TGTGCCACCAGTGATTGGGGTGGCTACACCTTC
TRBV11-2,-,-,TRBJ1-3,CASSRDATTNTIYF,TGTGCCAGCAGCCGTGATGCTACTACAAACACCATATATTTT
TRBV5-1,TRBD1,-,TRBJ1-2,CASSLARGPNYGYTF,TGCGCCAGCAGCTTGGCCAGGGGGCCTAACTATGGCTACACCTTC
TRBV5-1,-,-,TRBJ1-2,CASSPRGEDGYTF,TGCGCCAGCAGCCCAAGGGGGGAAGATGGCTACACCTTC
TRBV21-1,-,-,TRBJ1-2,CASSKDGVGYTF,TGTGCCAGCAGCAAAGACGGGGTCGGCTACACCTTC
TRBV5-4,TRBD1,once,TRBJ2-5,CASAPGTVQETQYF,TGTGCCAGCGCCCCCGGGACAGTACAAGAGACCCAGTACTTC
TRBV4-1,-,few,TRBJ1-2,CASSAQGSNYGYTF,TGCGCCAGCAGCGCCCAGGGGTCTAACTATGGCTACACCTTC
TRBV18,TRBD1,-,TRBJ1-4,CASSPLPGTGGSEKLFF,TGTGCCAGCTCACCACTTCCCGGGACAGGGGGTTCTGAAAAACTGTTTTTT
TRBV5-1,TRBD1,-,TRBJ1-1,CASSWGDRDGTEAFF,TGCGCCAGCAGCTGGGGAGACAGGGATGGCACTGAAGCTTTCTTT